These 13 T cell receptor beta chains were sequenced from one sample in a study of cytomegalovirus exposure and HLA in healthy donors. It was with 60 Vbeta and 13 Jbeta primers that the PCR ran. Sequencing was performed with immunoSEQ multiplex PCR; in TCRdb, only in-frame clones are kept and a portion is missing. Of about 72,000 clones listed, 75% to 90% are singletons. The sample taken for sequencing was PBMCs. The receptors were gathered from a human donor in good health.

V usage is TRBV27 and J usage is TRBJ1-1; D perhaps matches TRBD1 (6 bases). The CDR3 is 15 amino acids. Germline assignment: CDR1 MNHEY and CDR2 SMNVEV (reference sequence). The germline V and J ends were trimmed by 5 bases and 5 bases, with 18 bases remaining between them. CDR3: CASSPSTGIWTEAFF. The CDR3 DNA reads TGTGCCAGCAGTCCATCCACAGGGATATGGACTGAAGCTTTCTTT.

The rearrangement links TRBV5-4 to TRBJ2-5, with D perhaps TRBD2 (7 bases). V was clipped by 6 bases and J by 2 bases, with 17 bases between them. Germline V gene data show CDR1 as SGHNT and CDR2 as YYREEE (reference sequence). CDR3 length equals 15 residues. As DNA, the CDR3 is TGTGCCAGCACCCCCTCGGGGGGCAGGCAAGAGACCCAGTACTTC. Amino acid sequence: CASTPSGGRQETQYF.

The chain couples TRBV6-5 to TRBJ2-3, with 12 positions matching TRBD2. V trimming: 4 bases; J trimming: 6 bases; junction bases outside the gene matches: 8. The V gene's germline CDR1 is MNHEY and CDR2 SVGAGI. The CDR3 is 16 amino acids. CDR3 bases: TGTGCCAGCAGTTCCCCAGGACTAGCGGGGTACGATACGCAGTATTTT. The encoded protein is CASSSPGLAGYDTQYF.

This rearrangement joins TRBV19 to TRBJ2-7; 8 bases match TRBD1. The CDR3 has 13 residues. V was pared by 3 bases and J by 4 bases, with 2 bases of the junction left unmatched. From germline, CDR1 is LNHDA and CDR2 SQIVND (reference sequence). CDR3 DNA: TGTGCCAGTAGTATTAACAGGGGGTACGAGCAGTACTTC. This encodes CASSINRGYEQYF.

The chain couples TRBV7-9 to TRBJ1-1, with D possibly matching TRBD1 (5 bases). Germline assignment: CDR1 SEHNR and CDR2 FQNEAQ (reference sequence). Trimming pared 2 bases from V and 4 bases from J, leaving 8 bases between. The CDR3 contains 13 residues. This CDR3 is CASSLRGGTEAFF. The CDR3 bases are TGTGCCAGCAGCTTACGGGGGGGCACTGAAGCTTTCTTT.

The rearrangement links TRBV28 to TRBJ1-5; 8 positions agree with TRBD1. V was clipped by 8 bases and J by 6 bases; unmatched bases: 9. Looked up from germline, CDR1 is MDHEN and CDR2 is SYDVKM. The CDR3 covers 14 residues. The CDR3 loop is CASRKAGGGQPQHF. CDR3 DNA: TGTGCCAGCCGAAAAGCAGGGGGCGGTCAGCCCCAGCATTTT.

The V and J genes are TRBV2 and TRBJ1-1; 9 bases fit TRBD1. The germline V gene encodes CDR1 SNHLY and CDR2 FYNNEI. The CDR3 totals 14 residues. V shed 6 bases and J 6 bases; nucleotides not matched to a gene: 8. The chain's CDR3 is CASRGDRVSAEAFF. CDR3 in DNA: TGTGCCAGCAGAGGGGACAGGGTGTCGGCTGAAGCTTTCTTT.

The chain couples TRBV7-2 to TRBJ2-7, with TRBD2 matching 10 bases. J lost 4 bases, V lost 5 bases, and 17 bases had no gene match. The germline V gene encodes CDR1 SGHTA and CDR2 FQGNSA. This CDR3 has 18 residues. The CDR3 loop is CASSKRSSSGGSGYEQYF. For the CDR3, the DNA is TGTGCCAGCAGCAAGCGAAGCTCTAGCGGGGGTTCGGGATACGAGCAGTACTTC.

This clone was seen a single time. The J gene is TRBJ2-4, the V gene TRBV5-1, with 7 positions matching TRBD1. The CDR3 has 14 residues. The germline V gene has CDR1 SGHRS and CDR2 YFSETQ. J lost 8 bases, V lost 3 bases, and 8 bases had no gene match. The chain's CDR3 is CASSYDREGDIQYF. The CDR3, as DNA: TGCGCCAGCAGCTACGACAGGGAAGGGGACATTCAGTACTTC.

The V and J genes are TRBV19 and TRBJ1-6; 8 positions match TRBD1. The CDR3 has 20 residues. J gave up 0 bases and V 5 bases, and 15 bases lay outside the gene matches. Germline loops: CDR1 LNHDA, CDR2 SQIVND (reference sequence). The CDR3 protein is CASSSPGQVIRSSYNSPLHF. CDR3 sequence (DNA): TGTGCCAGTAGTTCGCCGGGACAGGTGATAAGGAGCTCCTATAATTCACCCCTCCACTTT.

This sequence joins TRBV10-3 and TRBJ2-3; 7 nucleotides align to TRBD2. Germline V gene data show CDR1 as ENHRY and CDR2 as SYGVKD. The CDR3 consists of 14 residues. After removal of 3 bases from V and 1 base from J, the junction contained 1 base not matched to a gene. The CDR3 protein is CAISERGGTDTQYF. The CDR3 DNA reads as TGTGCCATCAGTGAACGGGGGGGCACAGATACGCAGTATTTT.

The CDR3, as DNA: TGTGCCAGCAGTAAGAGTCAAGGACAGGGGGGTTCACCCCTCCACTTT. Translated, it gives CASSKSQGQGGSPLHF. The rearrangement uses TRBV6-6 and TRBJ1-6; 10 bases map to TRBD1. Germline CDR1 reads MNHNY; CDR2 reads SVGAGI (reference sequence). V was pared by 5 bases and J by 9 bases, with 10 bases of the junction left unmatched. The CDR3 is 16 residues long.

The rearrangement joins TRBV14 to TRBJ2-6; D gene uncertain. This CDR3 has 14 residues. Trimming shortened V by 3 bases and J by 0 bases, and 3 bases separated the two germline ends. Looked up from germline, CDR1 is SGHDN and CDR2 is FVKESK. The CDR3 reads CASSHLSGANVLTF. CDR3 in DNA: TGTGCCAGCAGCCACCTCTCTGGGGCCAACGTCCTGACTTTC.